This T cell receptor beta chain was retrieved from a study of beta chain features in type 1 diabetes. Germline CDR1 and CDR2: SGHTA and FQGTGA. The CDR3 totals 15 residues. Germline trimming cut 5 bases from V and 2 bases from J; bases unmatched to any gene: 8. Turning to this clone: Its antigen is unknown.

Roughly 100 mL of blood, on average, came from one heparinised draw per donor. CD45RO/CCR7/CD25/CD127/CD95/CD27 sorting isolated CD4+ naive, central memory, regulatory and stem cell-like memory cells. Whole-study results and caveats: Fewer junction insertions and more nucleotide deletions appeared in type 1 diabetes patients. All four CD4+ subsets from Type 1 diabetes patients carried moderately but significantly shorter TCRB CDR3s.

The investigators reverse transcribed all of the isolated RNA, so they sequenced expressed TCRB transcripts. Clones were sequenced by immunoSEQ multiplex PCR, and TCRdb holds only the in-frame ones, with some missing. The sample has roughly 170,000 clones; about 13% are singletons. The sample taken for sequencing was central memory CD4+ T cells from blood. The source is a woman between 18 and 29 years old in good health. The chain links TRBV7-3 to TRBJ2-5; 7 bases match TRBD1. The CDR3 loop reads CASSRDRDSQETQYF. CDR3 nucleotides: TGTGCCAGCAGCCGTGACAGGGATTCTCAAGAGACCCAGTACTTC.